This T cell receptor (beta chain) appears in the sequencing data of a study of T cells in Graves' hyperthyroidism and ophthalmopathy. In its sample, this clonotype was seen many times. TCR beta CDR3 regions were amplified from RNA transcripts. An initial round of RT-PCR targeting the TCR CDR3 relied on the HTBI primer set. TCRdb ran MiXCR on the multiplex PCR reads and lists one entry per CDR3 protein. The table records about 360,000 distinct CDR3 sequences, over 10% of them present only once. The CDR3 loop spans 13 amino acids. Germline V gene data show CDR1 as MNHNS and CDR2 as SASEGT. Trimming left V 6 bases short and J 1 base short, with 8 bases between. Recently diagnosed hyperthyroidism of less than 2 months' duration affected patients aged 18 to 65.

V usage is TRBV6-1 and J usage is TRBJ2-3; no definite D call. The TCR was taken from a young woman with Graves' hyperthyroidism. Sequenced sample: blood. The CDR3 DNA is TGTGCCAGCAGAAACAGTCGCACAGATACGCAGTATTTT. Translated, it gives CASRNSRTDTQYF.